A single sample is the source of the 27 T cell receptor beta chains below, sequenced in a study of blood T cell repertoires in COVID-19. Profiling relied on immunoSEQ multiplex PCR, and the TCRdb table lists in-frame clones only, not all of them. The table shows 200,000 to 250,000 clones, with less than 90% occurring only once. The source material was peripheral blood. Receptors originate from a woman aged 60-75 years who had recovered from COVID-19.

This clone was counted a few times. The V call is TRBV5-1, the J call TRBJ2-1; 10 nucleotides match TRBD2. The germline V gene encodes CDR1 SGHRS and CDR2 YFSETQ. V dropped 2 bases and J dropped 8; count of bases not matched to a gene: 1. This CDR3 is 13 amino acids long. The CDR3: CASSFLAGDEQFF. The CDR3 region has the DNA TGCGCCAGCAGCTTTCTAGCGGGGGATGAGCAGTTCTTC.

This clone was observed at least ten times. The chain is built from TRBV5-1 and TRBJ1-5, with D possibly TRBD1 on 6 matching bases. V dropped 1 base and J dropped 2 bases, with 10 bases sitting between them. Per germline, CDR1 SGHRS and CDR2 YFSETQ. The CDR3 loop spans 15 amino acids. The CDR3 reads CASSLWPGGNQPQHF. The CDR3 DNA reads as TGCGCCAGCAGCTTGTGGCCAGGGGGCAATCAGCCCCAGCATTTT.

In its sample, this clone was seen a few times. This chain links TRBV21-1 with TRBJ2-7; the table's D call, TRBD1, was not checked against the DNA. TRBV21-1 is tagged as a pseudogene. The CDR3 is 17 residues long. CDR3 in DNA: TGTGCCAGCAGCAAAGATCAGGCCAGGGGAGACGCCTACGAGCAGTACTTC. Protein: CASSKDQARGDAYEQYF.

The chain combines TRBV4-3 with TRBJ2-2; no clear D gene. With 0 bases removed from V and 7 bases from J, the gap between germline ends came to 12 bases. This CDR3 comprises 15 residues. CDR1 and CDR2 from the germline V gene are LGHNA and YSLEER. The CDR3 region is CASSQEGRPRGELFF. DNA of the CDR3: TGCGCCAGCAGCCAAGAGGGCCGCCCGCGCGGGGAGCTGTTTTTT.

This chain connects TRBV6-5 to TRBJ1-1; D remains ambiguous. From germline, CDR1 is MNHEY and CDR2 SVGAGI. The CDR3 consists of 12 residues. Trimming took 2 bases from V and 8 from J, leaving 9 bases between them. CDR3 in DNA: TGTGCCAGCAGTTACCCCGGCGGAGAAGCTTTCTTT. Protein product: CASSYPGGEAFF.

The chain joins TRBV6-2 or TRBV6-3 to TRBJ1-2; 7 bases are a match to TRBD1. Germline V gives CDR1 MNHEY, CDR2 SVGEGT. Germline trimming cut 5 bases from V and 4 bases from J; bases unmatched to any gene: 7. CDR3 length: 14 residues. DNA of the CDR3: TGTGCCAGCAGTCGGCAGGGGGTTTTCTATGGCTACACCTTC. Translated: CASSRQGVFYGYTF.

This clone was counted between two and nine times. The J gene is TRBJ1-2, the V gene TRBV18, with a possible D match to TRBD1 (5 bases). The V end was cut by 6 bases, the J end by 6 bases, with 14 bases between. The V gene's germline CDR1 is KGHSH and CDR2 LQKENI. The CDR3 spans 13 residues. DNA of the CDR3: TGTGCCAGCTCTCGGCAAGGGGCTCATGGCTACACCTTC. It is translated as CASSRQGAHGYTF.

The V call is TRBV7-2, the J call TRBJ2-1; maybe TRBD2 (6 bases). This CDR3 region has 14 residues. The germline CDR1 and CDR2 sequences are SGHTA and FQGNSA. Trimming shortened V by 1 base and J by 8 bases, and 12 bases separated the two germline ends. CDR3 nucleotide sequence: TGTGCCAGCAGCTTAGTGGCTAGCGTGCATGAGCAGTTCTTC. This codes for CASSLVASVHEQFF.

V is TRBV5-1 and J is TRBJ1-1, with TRBD1 identical over 9 bases. CDR1 SGHRS and CDR2 YFSETQ come from the germline V gene. The CDR3 is 17 residues long. V was clipped by 4 bases and J by 4 bases; unmatched bases: 14. CDR3 sequence reads: CASSINPGQGGGTEAFF. CDR3 sequence (DNA): TGCGCCAGCAGCATAAACCCGGGACAGGGAGGTGGCACTGAAGCTTTCTTT.

This clone has a handful of counts. Here the CDR3 DNA reads TGTGCTAGTGTTGGGGGGACCCCGCCCCAGCATTTT. Its protein product is CASVGGTPPQHF. The chain carries TRBV12-5 and TRBJ1-5; D possibly corresponds to TRBD1 (5 bases). Deletions cut 7 bases from V and 9 bases from J, with 13 bases between. This CDR3 has 12 amino acids. CDR1 and CDR2 from the germline V gene are LGHNT and FRNRAP.

Of note for this clone: This sample includes further DNA sequences coding for the same CDR3. The J gene is TRBJ1-1, the V gene TRBV5-1, with a weak D call TRBD1 (5 bases). The ends were cut back, 0 bases at V and 2 bases at J, with 8 bases in the middle. The germline V gene has CDR1 SGHRS and CDR2 YFSETQ. This CDR3 region has 14 residues. The CDR3 region is CASSLGRGNTEAFF. The CDR3 coding sequence is TGCGCCAGCAGCTTGGGAAGGGGTAACACTGAAGCTTTCTTT.

The CDR3 spells CASRRTGFNSPLHF. The DNA of the CDR3 is TGTGCCAGTAGAAGGACAGGGTTTAATTCACCCCTCCACTTT. This chain links TRBV19 with TRBJ1-6, with 8 bases lining up with TRBD1. Germline CDR1 reads LNHDA; CDR2 reads SQIVND (reference sequence). V was clipped by 6 bases and J by 6 bases; unmatched bases: 4. The CDR3 extends over 14 amino acids.

V gene TRBV3-1 (or the pseudogene TRBV3-2) combines with J gene TRBJ1-2; 9 nucleotides align to TRBD1. This CDR3 contains 14 residues. Germline assignment: CDR1 LGHDT and CDR2 YNNKEL (reference sequence). V shed 1 base and J 7 bases; nucleotides not matched to a gene: 4. The DNA for the CDR3 is TGTGCCAGCAGCCAAGGGTGGGACAGGGTTGGCTACACCTTC. Translating it yields CASSQGWDRVGYTF.

In this sample, this clone turned up once. This chain connects TRBV9 to TRBJ1-2; a possible D gene is TRBD1 (6 bases). V lost 4 bases and J lost 0, with 19 bases in between. This CDR3 comprises 17 residues. In germline, CDR1 is SGDLS, CDR2 YYNGEE. The CDR3 bases are TGTGCCAGCAGCCATCACAGGGAAACCTTAGCTAACTATGGCTACACCTTC. This gives the protein CASSHHRETLANYGYTF.

The rearrangement joins TRBV7-8 to TRBJ2-5, with 9 bases matching TRBD2. Germline V gene sequence: CDR1 SGHVS, CDR2 FQNEAQ. Trimming removed 1 base from V and 3 bases from J; junction bases left unmatched: 6. The CDR3 sequence is 16 residues long. CDR3 in amino acids: CASSLGPGLAEETQYF. CDR3 nucleotide sequence: TGTGCCAGCAGCTTAGGCCCGGGACTAGCAGAAGAGACCCAGTACTTC.

The rearrangement links TRBV5-1 to TRBJ2-7; TRBD1 matches 7 bases. CDR3 length: 17 amino acids. The junction had 13 bases not matched to a gene; V was cut back by 4 bases and J by 0 bases. CDR1 is SGHRS, CDR2 YFSETQ, per germline. The CDR3 loop is CASSPSFRDRLSYEQYF. The DNA of the CDR3 is TGCGCCAGCAGCCCATCATTCCGGGACAGACTCTCCTACGAGCAGTACTTC.

The rearrangement uses TRBV2 and TRBJ2-2; 10 nucleotides align to TRBD2. The germline CDR1 and CDR2 sequences are SNHLY and FYNNEI. CDR3 length: 14 residues. After removal of 8 bases from V and 7 bases from J, the junction contained 7 bases not matched to a gene. Here the CDR3 DNA reads TGTGCCAGCCAGCGGGGGGGCCTTGACGGGGAGCTGTTTTTT. As protein: CASQRGGLDGELFF.

The V gene is TRBV19, the J gene TRBJ1-1, with TRBD1 matching 7 bases. Trimming cost V 6 bases and J 4 bases; bases outside gene matches: 8. CDR3 length: 14 residues. The germline V gene has CDR1 LNHDA and CDR2 SQIVND (reference sequence). CDR3 DNA sequence: TGTGCCAGTAGAGAACGACAGGGTGGCACTGAAGCTTTCTTT. Translation: CASRERQGGTEAFF. Full variable domain (rest looked up from reference TRBV19 and TRBJ1-1): DGGITQSPKYLFRKEGQNVTLSCEQNLNHDAMYWYRQDPGQGLRLIYYSQIVNDFQKGDIAEGYSVSREKKESFPLTVTSAQKNPTAFYLCASRERQGGTEAFFGQGTRLTVV.

The chain has TRBV5-1 and TRBJ2-5; tentative D call: TRBD1 (5 bases). Trimming removed 3 bases at V and 1 base at J, with 7 bases between. The CDR3 is 13 amino acids. Germline V gene data show CDR1 as SGHRS and CDR2 as YFSETQ. CDR3 sequence: CASSSGFQETQYF. The CDR3 nucleotides are TGCGCCAGCAGCTCAGGGTTCCAAGAGACCCAGTACTTC.

This clone was seen only a few times. The chain employs TRBV6-6 and TRBJ2-1, with 8 bases aligning to TRBD2. The CDR3 consists of 15 residues. Looked up from germline, CDR1 is MNHNY and CDR2 is SVGAGI (reference sequence). The J segment lost 8 bases and the V segment lost 6 bases, leaving 12 bases of the junction unmatched. DNA of the CDR3: TGTGCCAGCAGCCTACCGGGGGGGCCCCGTGATGAGCAGTTCTTC. Its protein is CASSLPGGPRDEQFF.

CDR3 loop: CSASWDRDEKLFF. In DNA form, the CDR3 reads TGCAGTGCTAGTTGGGACAGGGATGAAAAACTGTTTTTT. The chain is built from TRBV20-1 and TRBJ1-4, with TRBD1 matching over 9 bases. The CDR3 loop spans 13 amino acids. Germline values: CDR1 DFQATT, CDR2 SNEGSKA (reference sequence). The junction had 2 bases not matched to a gene; V was cut back by 3 bases and J by 6 bases.

This rearrangement joins TRBV5-1 to TRBJ2-5; 9 bases align to TRBD2. V was clipped by 4 bases and J by 5 bases; unmatched bases: 15. Germline V gene lookup returns CDR1 SGHRS and CDR2 YFSETQ. The CDR3 length is 17 residues. The CDR3 reads CASSPLGRGGAGETQYF. The CDR3 DNA is TGCGCCAGCAGCCCGCTAGGACGCGGGGGGGCCGGGGAGACCCAGTACTTC.

Here the CDR3 reads CASSQAPSREQYF. The CDR3 nucleotides read TGCGCCAGCAGCCAAGCCCCGAGTCGAGAGCAGTACTTC. The chain has TRBV4-3 and TRBJ2-7, with D uncertain. The CDR3 covers 13 residues. Germline V lookup: CDR1 LGHNA, CDR2 YSLEER. Trimming took 1 base from V and 7 from J, leaving 11 bases between them.

The chain is built from TRBV9 and TRBJ1-1, with D hard to call. This CDR3 spans 13 amino acids. Trimming stripped 0 bases from V and 4 bases from J, with 7 bases between. The germline V gene encodes CDR1 SGDLS and CDR2 YYNGEE. The CDR3, as DNA: TGTGCCAGCAGCGTAGGTAGAGCCACTGAAGCTTTCTTT. Protein product: CASSVGRATEAFF. The full variable domain, rest sourced from reference TRBV9 and TRBJ1-1, is DSGVTQTPKHLITATGQRVTLRCSPRSGDLSVYWYQQSLDQGLQFLIQYYNGEERAKGNILERFSAQQFPDLHSELNLSSLELGDSALYFCASSVGRATEAFFGQGTRLTVV.

This chain joins TRBV5-1 and TRBJ2-7; perhaps TRBD2 as D (6 bases). V lost 5 bases to trimming and J lost 3 bases, with 18 bases between them. The CDR3 runs to 15 residues. Germline CDR1 reads SGHRS; CDR2 reads YFSETQ. The CDR3 reads CASSLGRGANYEQYF. The DNA of the CDR3 is TGCGCCAGCAGTCTAGGCCGCGGGGCAAACTACGAGCAGTACTTC.

V is TRBV13 and J is TRBJ1-4; perhaps TRBD1 as D (5 bases). V lost 6 bases, J lost 11 bases, and 16 bases lay in between. Germline lookup yields CDR1 PRHDT and CDR2 FYEKMQ (reference sequence). The CDR3 sequence is 13 residues long. CDR3 region: CASSPGEGGKLFF. In DNA form, the CDR3 reads TGTGCCAGCAGTCCGGGGGAGGGCGGTAAACTGTTTTTT.

This chain connects TRBV9 to TRBJ1-2, with D perhaps matching TRBD1 (5 bases). This CDR3 region has 15 residues. The germline V gene has CDR1 SGDLS and CDR2 YYNGEE. Trimming stripped 4 bases from V and 2 bases from J, with 15 bases between. Here the CDR3 reads CASSPSGGANYGYTF. The CDR3 DNA is TGTGCCAGCAGCCCCTCCGGAGGGGCCAACTATGGCTACACCTTC.